Listed here is a single T cell receptor (beta chain). The data originate from a study of blood T cell repertoires in COVID-19. Whole-study context: Sites in the United States, Italy and Spain provided acute and convalescent COVID-19 samples. T cells, B-cell-depleted T cells, or PBMCs supplied cDNA or gDNA.

V lost 5 bases and J lost 6; bases outside the gene matches: 6. CDR1 is SGHVS, CDR2 FQNEAQ, per germline. There are 15 residues in the CDR3. The authors' processing: Amplification of reference gene primers provided the estimated nucleated cell counts. Measured with immunoSEQ multiplex PCR; TCRdb has only the in-frame clones, and not every one. That table is the source of V, J and clone size, and D and trimming were worked out from the DNA. The sample holds about 74,000 clones, around 75% seen once. The sequence was collected from a man between 65 and 85 years old with acute or convalescent COVID-19. The gene calls are TRBV7-8 and TRBJ2-2; 10 nucleotides match TRBD1. Sequencing was carried out using peripheral blood. The CDR3 region is CASSPGQGESGELFF. The DNA of the CDR3 is TGTGCCAGCAGCCCTGGACAGGGGGAGTCCGGGGAGCTGTTTTTT.